A single sample gave rise to the 9 T cell receptor beta chains below, sequenced in a study of Ad26.COV2.S vaccination and SARS-CoV-2 variants (dated by TCRdb to the early 2020s). The treatment or condition label, read with the paper, signifies: around 19 received Ad26.COV2.S at low or high dose, single or two shots; about 5 received placebo; per-sample allocation not given. For vaccine and placebo recipients, the sequenced repertoires came from samples collected on day 63 after the first injection. Library generation was performed with the immunoSEQ multiplex PCR assay. Not all clones reach the TCRdb copy of this immuneACCESS table, which keeps in-frame sequences only. Checked studies attribute under half of the gap to unresolved V genes and leave the rest unexplained. The sample includes 300,000 to 400,000 clones, with 70% to 90% observed a single time. The ten largest clones capture 3% to 4% of the sample.

The source was peripheral blood, collected in a trial of Ad26.COV2.S vaccine versus placebo. Every receptor here comes from a person between 18 and 65 years old who received the Ad26.COV2.S COVID-19 vaccine or a placebo.

The chain combines TRBV18 with TRBJ2-3; D gene ambiguous. CDR3 length equals 13 residues. The V end lost 2 bases, the J end lost 5 bases, and 8 bases lay between the germline ends. CDR1 and CDR2 from the germline V gene are KGHSH and LQKENI. The CDR3 region is CASSPGYGDTQYF. In DNA, the CDR3 is TGTGCCAGCTCACCAGGATACGGAGATACGCAGTATTTT. The complete variable domain, with remaining parts taken from reference TRBV18 and TRBJ2-3, reads NAGVMQNPRHLVRRRGQEARLRCSPMKGHSHVYWYRQLPEEGLKFMVYLQKENIIDESGMPKERFSAEFPKEGPSILRIQQVVRGDSAAYFCASSPGYGDTQYFGPGTRLTVL.

The V call is TRBV6-2 or TRBV6-3, the J call TRBJ2-3; 9 bases are a match to TRBD1. Germline-derived CDR1 and CDR2 are MNHEY and SVGEGT. With V trimmed by 5 bases and J by 4 bases, 10 bases remained unmatched. There are 16 residues in the CDR3. The CDR3 sequence is CASSRTGGAGADTQYF. CDR3 nucleotide sequence: TGTGCCAGCAGTCGTACAGGGGGCGCTGGGGCAGATACGCAGTATTTT.

The V call is TRBV3-1 (or the pseudogene TRBV3-2), the J call TRBJ2-7, with 7 positions matching TRBD1. Germline lookup yields CDR1 LGHDT and CDR2 YNNKEL (reference sequence). The CDR3 runs 14 residues. V lost 8 bases, J lost 3 bases, and 10 bases stayed unmatched. For the CDR3, the DNA is TGTGCCAGCTCACTTCCGGGACAGCTCTACGAGCAGTACTTC. Its translation: CASSLPGQLYEQYF.

This chain uses TRBV5-4 with TRBJ2-5; 9 bases map to TRBD1. The junction had 2 bases not matched to a gene; V was cut back by 4 bases and J by 1 base. Germline lookup yields CDR1 SGHNT and CDR2 YYREEE (reference sequence). This CDR3 comprises 14 residues. CDR3 amino acids: CASSPTGGQETQYF. CDR3 sequence (DNA): TGTGCCAGCAGCCCGACAGGGGGCCAAGAGACCCAGTACTTC.

This clone was picked up a small number of times. The V call is TRBV2, the J call TRBJ1-1; no firm D call. CDR1 is SNHLY, CDR2 FYNNEI, per germline. The CDR3 length is 14 residues. V was clipped by 3 bases and J by 3 bases, with 11 bases between them. The CDR3 reads CASSDPGWDTEAFF. The CDR3, as DNA: TGTGCCAGCAGTGACCCGGGCTGGGACACTGAAGCTTTCTTT.

The rearrangement uses TRBV5-1 and TRBJ2-7, with 7 bases aligning to TRBD1. Germline V gene data show CDR1 as SGHRS and CDR2 as YFSETQ. Trimming removed 0 bases from V and 4 bases from J; junction bases left unmatched: 4. This CDR3 contains 14 residues. This CDR3 is CASSLVQGWYEQYF. CDR3 DNA sequence: TGCGCCAGCAGCTTGGTACAGGGGTGGTACGAGCAGTACTTC.

This rearrangement joins TRBV9 to TRBJ2-3; 12 bases map to TRBD1. CDR3 length: 19 residues. The V gene end was trimmed by 2 bases and the J gene end by 4 bases; junction bases not matched to a gene: 14. CDR1 is SGDLS and CDR2 is YYNGEE in the germline V gene. The CDR3 reads CASSVGTGGRGSVADTQYF. CDR3 DNA: TGTGCCAGCAGCGTTGGGACAGGGGGCAGAGGGTCGGTGGCAGATACGCAGTATTTT.

This chain uses TRBV29-1 with TRBJ1-5, with D uncertain. Per the germline V gene, CDR1 is SQVTM and CDR2 is ANQGSEA. V was pared by 4 bases and J by 9 bases, with 13 bases between. CDR3 length: 12 amino acids. The CDR3 protein is CSVGTGGGPQHF. The CDR3 coding sequence is TGCAGCGTTGGGACGGGTGGCGGGCCCCAGCATTTT.

This chain uses TRBV18 with TRBJ2-1; 13 nucleotides match TRBD2. The CDR3 is made up of 19 amino acids. V trimming: 1 base; J trimming: 0 bases; junction bases outside the gene matches: 6. Germline V CDR1 and CDR2: KGHSH, LQKENI. The CDR3 here is CASSPQGLAGPPSYNEQFF. In DNA form, the CDR3 reads TGTGCCAGCTCACCACAGGGACTAGCGGGACCTCCCTCCTACAATGAGCAGTTCTTC.